These 27 T cell receptor beta chains share one sample of origin, sequenced in a study of Graves' ophthalmopathy and Graves' hyperthyroidism. TCR beta CDR3 amplification used RNA transcripts. Amplification began with first-round RT-PCR using HTBI primers, then second-round multiplex PCR was performed. TCRdb analysed the multiplex PCR reads with MiXCR anew, one entry per CDR3 protein. The profile shows a few hundred thousand distinct CDR3 sequences, roughly 17% of them singletons. Sequenced: peripheral blood. Every receptor here comes from an adult woman with stable Graves' hyperthyroidism.

This clonotype was counted many times. This chain uses TRBV18 with TRBJ1-5; weak D call: TRBD1 (5 bases). Trimming shortened V by 2 bases and J by 3 bases, and 8 bases separated the two germline ends. The CDR3 has 14 amino acids. Germline V gene lookup returns CDR1 KGHSH and CDR2 LQKENI. The CDR3 DNA is TGTGCCAGCTCACCAACGACAGACAATCAGCCCCAGCATTTT. This encodes CASSPTTDNQPQHF.

This clonotype was seen ten or more times. The V call is TRBV18, the J call TRBJ2-7; 7 bases map to TRBD2. J was trimmed by 3 bases and V by 2 bases; bases with no gene match: 10. Germline-derived CDR1 and CDR2 are KGHSH and LQKENI. CDR3 size: 16 residues. The CDR3 DNA sequence: TGTGCCAGCTCACCAGGGGTTTCGACGGGAGGCTACGAGCAGTACTTC. Its translation: CASSPGVSTGGYEQYF.

In its sample, this clonotype was seen many times. In DNA, the CDR3 is TGTGCCAGCAGCCCCCGACTAGCGGGAGAGGAGACCCAGTACTTC. Protein product: CASSPRLAGEETQYF. The chain links TRBV12-3 or TRBV12-4 to TRBJ2-5; 12 bases map to TRBD2. V lost 6 bases to trimming and J lost 5 bases; unmatched junction nucleotides: 7. The CDR3 sequence is 15 residues long.

This clonotype has a count of ten or more. The rearrangement links TRBV12-3 or TRBV12-4 to TRBJ1-1; D is perhaps TRBD1 (5 bases). There are 15 residues in the CDR3. V dropped 3 bases and J dropped 7 bases, with 18 bases sitting between them. The CDR3 loop is CASSFVSTWGGEAFF. Written as DNA, the CDR3 is TGTGCCAGCAGTTTTGTCTCCACATGGGGGGGTGAAGCTTTCTTT.

This clonotype was picked up many times. This sequence joins TRBV7-9 and TRBJ2-7; 8 bases fit TRBD1. CDR1 is SEHNR, CDR2 FQNEAQ, per germline (reference sequence). J lost 5 bases, V lost 2 bases, and 8 bases had no gene match. CDR3 length: 15 amino acids. The CDR3 spells CASSLYQGAVDEQYF. CDR3 coding DNA: TGTGCCAGCAGCTTATATCAGGGGGCTGTCGACGAGCAGTACTTC.

The genes are TRBV6-1 and TRBJ2-7; D gene ambiguous. The germline V gene has CDR1 MNHNS and CDR2 SASEGT. Trimming left V 4 bases short and J 7 bases short, with 11 bases between. The CDR3 length is 12 residues. The CDR3 sequence: CASSVRVGEQYF. CDR3 nucleotide sequence: TGTGCCAGCAGTGTTAGGGTTGGGGAGCAGTACTTC.

Only a few counts were recorded for this clonotype. This rearrangement joins TRBV20-1 to TRBJ1-5; TRBD1 might be the D (5 bases). Germline CDR1 is DFQATT and CDR2 is SNEGSKA (reference sequence). V was clipped by 0 bases and J by 11 bases, with 20 bases between them. This CDR3 is 15 amino acids long. The CDR3 nucleotides are TGCAGTGCTAGAGAAAGGTGGGGGAATTTATTGTCCCAGCATTTT. It yields the protein CSARERWGNLLSQHF.

This clonotype was observed a handful of times. The chain combines TRBV7-6 with TRBJ2-7; D not resolved. The length of the CDR3 is 13 residues. With 0 bases removed from V and 0 bases from J, the gap between germline ends came to 3 bases. Germline assignment: CDR1 SGHVS and CDR2 FNYEAQ. Written as DNA, the CDR3 is TGTGCCAGCAGCTTAGCGAACTCCTACGAGCAGTACTTC. It yields the protein CASSLANSYEQYF.

There are many counts of this clonotype. This rearrangement joins TRBV6-2 or TRBV6-3 to TRBJ1-5; perhaps TRBD1 as D (5 bases). Trimming took 7 bases from V and 7 from J, leaving 11 bases between them. The CDR3 has 12 residues. Germline CDR1 is MNHEY and CDR2 is SVGEGT. CDR3 in amino acids: CASMDGDQPQHF. Here the CDR3 DNA reads TGTGCCAGCATGGATGGGGACCAGCCCCAGCATTTT.

This chain uses TRBV6-1 with TRBJ2-7; 8 bases match TRBD1. J lost 4 bases, V lost 3 bases, and 5 bases had no gene match. The CDR3 runs to 14 residues. From germline, CDR1 is MNHNS and CDR2 SASEGT. The CDR3 is CASSDPRQGYEQYF. The CDR3, as DNA: TGTGCCAGCAGTGACCCACGACAGGGGTACGAGCAGTACTTC.

A few counts support this clonotype. This chain joins TRBV4-3 and TRBJ1-3; no definite D call. CDR3 length: 16 amino acids. CDR1 is LGHNA and CDR2 is YSLEER in the germline V gene. Trimming removed 0 bases from V and 0 bases from J, with 9 bases in between. CDR3 sequence reads: CASSQDRGVSGNTIYF. CDR3 sequence (DNA): TGCGCCAGCAGCCAAGATCGAGGCGTCTCTGGAAACACCATATATTTT.

This clonotype was counted many times. The V gene is TRBV6-1, the J gene TRBJ1-5; 10 bases are shared with TRBD1. The length of the CDR3 is 15 residues. The V segment lost 3 bases and the J segment 6 bases; nucleotides outside the gene matches: 5. The germline gives CDR1 MNHNS, CDR2 SASEGT. The CDR3 reads CASSDLGQGGQPQHF. CDR3 coding DNA: TGTGCCAGCAGTGACCTTGGACAGGGGGGTCAGCCCCAGCATTTT.

There are many counts of this clonotype. The chain uses TRBV2 and TRBJ2-2; no reliable D call. Germline CDR1 and CDR2: SNHLY and FYNNEI. Trimming took 6 bases from V and 3 from J, leaving 5 bases between them. The length of the CDR3 is 12 residues. The CDR3 protein is CASRFDTGELFF. The CDR3 nucleotides read TGTGCCAGCAGGTTTGACACCGGGGAGCTGTTTTTT.

The chain couples TRBV12-3 or TRBV12-4 to TRBJ2-5; perhaps TRBD2 as D (7 bases). This CDR3 contains 14 residues. Trimming stripped 4 bases from V and 1 base from J, with 10 bases between. The CDR3 is CASSSGGLQETQYF. As DNA, the CDR3 is TGTGCCAGCAGTTCGGGGGGCCTCCAAGAGACCCAGTACTTC.

This clonotype was counted many times. V usage is TRBV12-3 or TRBV12-4 and J usage is TRBJ2-7; 9 nucleotides align to TRBD2. CDR3 length: 16 amino acids. V was clipped by 4 bases and J by 2 bases; unmatched bases: 9. The CDR3 DNA reads TGTGCCAGCAGTTCCCGGACTAGCGAGGACCCCTACGAGCAGTACTTC. This encodes CASSSRTSEDPYEQYF.

The table lists this clonotype with many counts. The rearrangement joins TRBV28 to TRBJ2-7, with D possibly matching TRBD1 (5 bases). V was cut by 1 base and J by 2 bases, with 15 bases left in between. Germline lookup yields CDR1 MDHEN and CDR2 SYDVKM. The CDR3 contains 16 residues. The CDR3 protein is CASSLSQGTPTYEQYF. The CDR3 DNA reads TGTGCCAGCAGTTTATCTCAGGGTACCCCCACCTACGAGCAGTACTTC.

Details on this clonotype: A clone one base away is much larger, so this may be a read error. The rearrangement joins TRBV4-1 to TRBJ2-5, with 8 nucleotides matching TRBD2. The length of the CDR3 is 17 residues. CDR1 and CDR2 (germline): MGHRA, YSYEKL. DNA of the CDR3: TGCGCCAGCAGCCATTCCTTAGCGCGGGAGGATTGGGAGACCAAGTACTTC. Protein: CASSHSLAREDWETKYF.

V usage is TRBV5-1 and J usage is TRBJ2-7, with 12 bases that match TRBD1. Germline V gives CDR1 SGHRS, CDR2 YFSETQ. After removal of 0 bases from V and 4 bases from J, the junction contained 2 bases not matched to a gene. CDR3 size: 15 residues. In nucleotides, the CDR3 is TGCGCCAGCAGCTTGGAGGGACAGGGGGCATACGAGCAGTACTTC. Translated: CASSLEGQGAYEQYF.

This clonotype has a count of ten or more. The chain links TRBV27 to TRBJ2-7; D is perhaps TRBD1 (5 bases). CDR1 is MNHEY and CDR2 is SMNVEV in the germline V gene (reference sequence). CDR3 length: 13 residues. Deletions cut 4 bases from V and 7 bases from J, with 14 bases between. The CDR3 nucleotides read TGTGCCAGCAGTTCCCAGGGTTCTAGAGAGCAGTACTTC. This translates into CASSSQGSREQYF.

A word on this clonotype: A read error may be the cause here, since a much bigger clone is one base away. The rearrangement joins TRBV27 to TRBJ1-2; 10 bases align to TRBD1. The germline V gene encodes CDR1 MNHEY and CDR2 SMNVEV (reference sequence). CDR3 size: 12 residues. The CDR3 nucleotides are TGTGCCAGCAGAGGGACAGGGGATGGCTACAGCTTC. It encodes CASRGTGDGYSF.

V gene TRBV20-1 combines with J gene TRBJ2-7; D perhaps matches TRBD2 (6 bases). Trimming removed 5 bases at V and 5 bases at J, with 16 bases between. The length of the CDR3 is 13 residues. Germline V gives CDR1 DFQATT, CDR2 SNEGSKA (reference sequence). The chain's CDR3 is CSALPGGYDEQYF. Written as DNA, the CDR3 is TGCAGTGCTCTCCCAGGAGGGTACGACGAGCAGTACTTC.

To note about this clonotype: A much larger clone differs by one base, so this may be a read error. V gene TRBV3-1 combines with J gene TRBJ2-7; 7 bases line up with TRBD1. Germline values: CDR1 LGHDT, CDR2 YNNKEL (reference sequence). This CDR3 comprises 14 residues. DNA of the CDR3: TGTGCCGGCAGCCAAGGGACAGTTAGTTACGAGCAGTACTTC. As protein: CAGSQGTVSYEQYF.

This clonotype was picked up many times. The rearrangement uses TRBV12-3 or TRBV12-4 and TRBJ2-3; weak D call: TRBD2 (5 bases). V dropped 4 bases and J dropped 1 base, with 15 bases sitting between them. The CDR3 sequence is 16 residues long. This CDR3 is CASSSGSRAGTDTQYF. As DNA, the CDR3 is TGTGCCAGCAGTTCTGGGTCGAGGGCCGGCACAGATACGCAGTATTTT.

This clonotype was seen at least ten times. The chain joins TRBV7-9 to TRBJ1-5, with D maybe TRBD1 (5 bases). This CDR3 has 15 residues. Germline assignment: CDR1 SEHNR and CDR2 FQNEAQ (reference sequence). Trimming took 4 bases from V and 4 from J, leaving 14 bases between them. CDR3 amino acids: CASSSTGTLNQPQHF. CDR3 DNA sequence: TGTGCCAGCAGCTCAACCGGGACGTTGAATCAGCCCCAGCATTTT.

This clonotype showed up many times. The chain couples TRBV6-1 to TRBJ2-2, with 9 bases fitting TRBD1. The germline CDR1 and CDR2 sequences are MNHNS and SASEGT. The J segment lost 0 bases and the V segment lost 6 bases, leaving 5 bases of the junction unmatched. CDR3 length: 16 amino acids. The DNA of the CDR3 is TGTGCCAGCAGGGTAACAGGGGGCACGAACACCGGGGAGCTGTTTTTT. Its protein is CASRVTGGTNTGELFF.

This clonotype was seen ten or more times. The CDR3 DNA sequence: TGTGCCAGCAGTTTATCTGGAGCGGGGGTGGAGACCCAGTACTTC. This gives the protein CASSLSGAGVETQYF. The chain joins TRBV28 to TRBJ2-5, with 8 positions matching TRBD2. This CDR3 contains 15 residues. The germline V gene encodes CDR1 MDHEN and CDR2 SYDVKM. The V gene end was trimmed by 1 base and the J gene end by 5 bases; junction bases not matched to a gene: 6.

In its sample, this clonotype was seen many times. The V gene is TRBV28, the J gene TRBJ2-3; D is unresolved. The CDR3 has 15 residues. Germline V gives CDR1 MDHEN, CDR2 SYDVKM. With 6 bases removed from V and 3 bases from J, the gap between germline ends came to 16 bases. The CDR3 loop reads CASSPQFGRTDTQYF. CDR3 bases: TGTGCCAGCAGCCCACAGTTCGGCAGGACAGATACGCAGTATTTT.